This T cell receptor (beta chain) was profiled in a study of blood T cells in healthy people across ages. The study, taken as a whole, reports: Those diversity estimates obtained from one million T cells were thought to be underestimates.

Germline V gene data show CDR1 as LNHNV and CDR2 as YYDKDF (reference sequence). The CDR3 contains 13 residues. The second PCR ran about 6 to 12 cycles with a sample-barcoded 5' primer and J-beta primers. A single record per CDR3 protein comes from TCRdb applying MiXCR to the 5' RACE reads. Altogether 1.5 million to 2 million distinct CDR3 sequences are present, 28% being singletons, with the ten largest covering about 8%. Ten or more counts support this clonotype. The antigen remains unidentified. The junction departs from the called germline gene at one end, perhaps through a read error. This clonotype originated in a woman in her 30s in good health. J is TRBJ2-7 and V is TRBV15; D is unresolved. The sequenced sample consisted of blood. The CDR3 nucleotides are TGTGCCACCTCGAACAAACCCACCTACGATCAGTACTTC. Translated: CATSNKPTYDQYF.